Detailed here is one T cell receptor (beta chain). Only in-frame clones appear in the TCRdb table, and some are missing; sequencing was by immunoSEQ multiplex PCR. The table has more than 1,200,000 clones, 98% seen once. The CDR3 sequence is 17 residues long. V was pared by 3 bases and J by 0 bases, with 14 bases between. Germline V gene sequence: CDR1 KGHSH, CDR2 LQKENI. This entry belongs to a study of shared clonotypes between healthy human individuals. Study information: Per donor, CD8 memory used one plate, CD8 naive used two, CD4 memory used three and CD4 naive used three.

A CD45RA-negative memory subset and a CD45RA+ naive subset were separated from the CD4+ cells. Sequencing was performed on naive CD4+ T cells sorted from blood. Indicated subset: CD45RA+ positively selected. The clonotype comes from a man younger than 40 in good health. The chain has TRBV18 and TRBJ1-4, with D possibly being TRBD1 (5 bases). The CDR3 DNA is TGTGCCAGCTCACCGCCTCGCAGGGATGCAACTAATGAAAAACTGTTTTTT. Amino acid sequence: CASSPPRRDATNEKLFF.